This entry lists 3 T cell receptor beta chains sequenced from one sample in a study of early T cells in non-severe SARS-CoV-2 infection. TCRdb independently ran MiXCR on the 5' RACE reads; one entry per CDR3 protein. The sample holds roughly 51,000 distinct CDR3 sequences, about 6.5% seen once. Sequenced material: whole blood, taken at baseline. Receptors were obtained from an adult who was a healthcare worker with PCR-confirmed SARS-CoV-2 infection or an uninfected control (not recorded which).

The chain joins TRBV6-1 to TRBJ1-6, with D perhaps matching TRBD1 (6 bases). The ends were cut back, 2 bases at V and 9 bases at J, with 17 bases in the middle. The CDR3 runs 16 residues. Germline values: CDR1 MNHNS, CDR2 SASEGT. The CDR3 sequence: CASSELLTGLTSPLHF. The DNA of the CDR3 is TGTGCCAGCAGTGAACTGCTGACAGGATTGACTTCACCCCTCCACTTT.

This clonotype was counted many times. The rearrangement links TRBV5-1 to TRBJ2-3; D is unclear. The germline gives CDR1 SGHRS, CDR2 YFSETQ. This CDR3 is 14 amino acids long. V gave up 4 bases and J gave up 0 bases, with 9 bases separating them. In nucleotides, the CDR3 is TGCGCCAGCAGCCGGAGTACTAGCACAGATACGCAGTATTTT. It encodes CASSRSTSTDTQYF. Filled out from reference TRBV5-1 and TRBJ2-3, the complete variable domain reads KAGVTQTPRYLIKTRGQQVTLSCSPISGHRSVSWYQQTPGQGLQFLFEYFSETQRNKGNFPGRFSGRQFSNSRSEMNVSTLELGDSALYLCASSRSTSTDTQYFGPGTRLTVL.

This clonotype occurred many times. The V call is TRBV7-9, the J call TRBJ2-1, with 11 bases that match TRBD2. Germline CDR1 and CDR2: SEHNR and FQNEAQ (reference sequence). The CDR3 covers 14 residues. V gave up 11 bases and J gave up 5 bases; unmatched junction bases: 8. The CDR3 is CAAPSGGLDNEQFF. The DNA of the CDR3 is TGTGCCGCGCCTAGCGGGGGGCTTGACAATGAGCAGTTCTTC. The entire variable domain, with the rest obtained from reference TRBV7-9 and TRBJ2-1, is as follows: DTGVSQNPRHKITKRGQNVTFRCDPISEHNRLYWYRQTLGQGPEFLTYFQNEAQLEKSRLLSDRFSAERPKGSFSTLEIQRTEQGDSAMYLCAAPSGGLDNEQFFGPGTRLTVL.